A selection of T cell receptor beta chains follows, all from one sample in a study of PD-1 blockade in classical Hodgkin lymphoma. Profiled with immunoSEQ multiplex PCR; TCRdb holds only in-frame clones, not every one. The data show about 93,000 clones, around four fifths seen once. Here the sequenced sample was peripheral blood mononuclear cells (PBMCs), taken before the fourth cycle of nivolumab. The origin of the receptors is a human donor with classical Hodgkin lymphoma. CDR3s include the opening cysteine and the closing phenylalanine or tryptophan. D genes are given only for firm matches. Size tells how often a clone was seen (once, few, many) or the class of an expanded clone, and some rows leave it out.

J gene: TRBJ1-2
D gene: .
V gene: TRBV6-5
clone size: .
CDR3 DNA: TGTGCCAGCCAACCTTTCGCGGCAGGGAACTATGGCTACACCTTC
CDR3 protein: CASQPFAAGNYGYTF

J gene: TRBJ2-7
D gene: .
V gene: TRBV7-2
clone size: medium-sized
CDR3 DNA: TGTGCCAGCAGCTCCTCCCAAAGGTACGAGCAGTACTTC
CDR3 protein: CASSSSQRYEQYF

J gene: TRBJ1-2
D gene: .
V gene: TRBV7-2
clone size: .
CDR3 DNA: TGTGCCAGCAGCGGAACAGGGTTGGATGGCTACACCTTC
CDR3 protein: CASSGTGLDGYTF

J gene: TRBJ2-2
D gene: TRBD2
V gene: TRBV10-3
clone size: .
CDR3 DNA: TGTGCCATCGGGACTAGCGGGCCTCCGAACACCGGGGAGCTGTTTTTT
CDR3 protein: CAIGTSGPPNTGELFF

J gene: TRBJ2-5
D gene: TRBD2
V gene: TRBV6-5
clone size: .
CDR3 DNA: TGTGCCAGCAGTACACTAGCGGGAGTTGTAGAGACCCAGTACTTC
CDR3 protein: CASSTLAGVVETQYF

J gene: TRBJ2-3
D gene: TRBD2
V gene: TRBV7-2
clone size: .
CDR3 DNA: TGTGCCAGCAGCTTCCCCACTAGCGGGGCTAGCACAGATACGCAGTATTTT
CDR3 protein: CASSFPTSGASTDTQYF

J gene: TRBJ1-2
D gene: .
V gene: TRBV5-1
clone size: .
CDR3 DNA: TGCGCCAGCAGCTTGGCCGGCCGGGAGGTGTATGGCTACACCTTC
CDR3 protein: CASSLAGREVYGYTF

J gene: TRBJ2-2
D gene: TRBD1
V gene: TRBV18
clone size: .
CDR3 DNA: TGTGCCAGCTCACCACCCAACAGGGGGCAGCGAACCGGGGAGCTGTTTTTT
CDR3 protein: CASSPPNRGQRTGELFF

J gene: TRBJ1-5
D gene: .
V gene: TRBV7-2
clone size: .
CDR3 DNA: TGTGCCAGCAGCCCCAATGGGGGTTGGAGCAATCAGCCCCAGCATTTT
CDR3 protein: CASSPNGGWSNQPQHF

J gene: TRBJ2-3
D gene: .
V gene: TRBV19
clone size: .
CDR3 DNA: TGTGCCAGTAGTATTGACAGGTCTACAGATACGCAGTATTTT
CDR3 protein: CASSIDRSTDTQYF